The 32 T cell receptor beta chains reported below all come from one sample, sequenced in a study of T cells after posttransplantation cyclophosphamide. Measured with immunoSEQ multiplex PCR; TCRdb has only the in-frame clones, and not every one. The repertoire shows 34,000 or so clones, none seen only once; the top ten take approximately 6.7%. The sample was PBMCs. These receptors all come from a woman aged 50 to 60 in good health and a related stem cell transplant donor.

This clone was seen ten or more times. Here the CDR3 DNA reads TGTGCCAGTAGTTCGGGTAGCGGGAGATACGACAATGAGCAGTTCTTC. It specifies CASSSGSGRYDNEQFF. The J gene is TRBJ2-1, the V gene TRBV19; TRBD2 aligns across 9 bases. The germline V gene encodes CDR1 LNHDA and CDR2 SQIVND (reference sequence). With V trimmed by 5 bases and J by 5 bases, 10 bases remained unmatched. The CDR3 is 16 residues long.

The table lists this clone with many counts. DNA for the CDR3: TGTGCCAGCAGCTTGGGCCCGCGGCGCGGTGAGCAGTTCTTC. Translation gives CASSLGPRRGEQFF. The chain has TRBV5-8 and TRBJ2-1, with D hard to call. Deletions cut 0 bases from V and 9 bases from J, with 13 bases between. The germline gives CDR1 SGHTS, CDR2 YDEGEE. The length of the CDR3 is 14 residues.

This chain uses TRBV4-2 with TRBJ2-5; 12 bases line up with TRBD2. Per germline, CDR1 LGHNA and CDR2 YNFKEQ. Trimming removed 1 base from V and 5 bases from J; junction bases left unmatched: 11. The CDR3 consists of 18 residues. The DNA for the CDR3 is TGTGCCAGCAGCCAAGGGTGGCTAGCGGGAGGGCCGGCGGAGACCCAGTACTTC. Translation gives CASSQGWLAGGPAETQYF.

This clone was observed many times. The genes are TRBV28 and TRBJ1-4; 8 bases fit TRBD1. This CDR3 spans 15 amino acids. Germline assignment: CDR1 MDHEN and CDR2 SYDVKM. V was pared by 4 bases and J by 7 bases, with 8 bases of the junction left unmatched. CDR3 coding DNA: TGTGCCAGCAGTTCCCCACGGACAGGGATTGAAAAACTGTTTTTT. Protein sequence: CASSSPRTGIEKLFF.

The J gene is TRBJ1-1, the V gene TRBV11-3; TRBD1 agrees at 7 bases. V lost 4 bases, J lost 0 bases, and 2 bases stayed unmatched. CDR3 size: 14 residues. Germline CDR1 and CDR2: SGHNT and YENEEA. The CDR3 DNA is TGTGCCAGCAGCTCAGGGGGTTTGAACACTGAAGCTTTCTTT. Protein: CASSSGGLNTEAFF.

This clone came up many times. This sequence joins TRBV9 and TRBJ1-2, with D maybe TRBD1 (5 bases). Between the trimmed V and J ends, which lost 4 bases and 8 bases, there was a span of 21 bases. This CDR3 is built from 15 residues. The germline V gene has CDR1 SGDLS and CDR2 YYNGEE. The CDR3 sequence is CASSPQTPGTGGYTF. The CDR3 DNA sequence: TGTGCCAGCAGCCCACAGACCCCAGGGACTGGCGGCTACACCTTC.

There are many counts of this clone. V is TRBV5-6 and J is TRBJ1-4; 7 bases fit TRBD1. Germline assignment: CDR1 SGHDT and CDR2 YYEEEE. Trimming at V came to 6 bases and at J to 5 bases, leaving 7 bases not matched to a gene. The CDR3 contains 14 residues. The chain's CDR3 is CASNGGQYNEKLFF. The DNA for the CDR3 is TGTGCCAGCAATGGGGGACAGTACAATGAAAAACTGTTTTTT. Supplemented by reference TRBV5-6 and TRBJ1-4, the full variable domain reads DAGVTQSPTHLIKTRGQQVTLRCSPKSGHDTVSWYQQALGQGPQFIFQYYEEEERQRGNFPDRFSGHQFPNYSSELNVNALLLGDSALYLCASNGGQYNEKLFFGSGTQLSVL.

This clone was observed a few times. The chain uses TRBV6-5 and TRBJ1-2; 8 nucleotides align to TRBD1. Germline V lookup: CDR1 MNHEY, CDR2 SVGAGI. This CDR3 has 13 amino acids. V trimming: 6 bases; J trimming: 5 bases; junction bases outside the gene matches: 5. The CDR3, as DNA: TGTGCCAGCAGCTCCGACAGGGGATATGGCTACACCTTC. It encodes CASSSDRGYGYTF.

The chain employs TRBV7-3 and TRBJ2-2; 9 nucleotides align to TRBD1. The CDR3 covers 16 residues. V shed 0 bases, J shed 4 bases, and the junction held 3 bases outside the gene matches. CDR1 is SGHTA, CDR2 FQGTGA, per germline. The CDR3 here is CASSLTGTGRTGELFF. CDR3 sequence (DNA): TGTGCCAGCAGCTTAACCGGGACAGGGCGCACCGGGGAGCTGTTTTTT. The full variable domain, rest sourced from reference TRBV7-3 and TRBJ2-2, is GAGVSQTPSNKVTEKGKYVELRCDPISGHTALYWYRQSLGQGPEFLIYFQGTGAADDSGLPNDRFFAVRPEGSVSTLKIQRTERGDSAVYLCASSLTGTGRTGELFFGEGSRLTVL.

This clone came up a few times. This chain links TRBV30 with TRBJ2-6; 7 nucleotides match TRBD1. V was pared by 5 bases and J by 0 bases, with 7 bases of the junction left unmatched. Germline CDR1 GTSNPN, CDR2 SVGIG (reference sequence). The CDR3 has 16 residues. Here the CDR3 reads CAWSGQPHSGANVLTF. CDR3 nucleotide sequence: TGTGCCTGGTCGGGACAGCCACACTCTGGGGCCAACGTCCTGACTTTC.

This clone was recorded a few times. A read error may account for a junction end that differs from germline. This chain uses TRBV24-1 with TRBJ2-5, with 14 nucleotides matching TRBD2. This CDR3 is 14 amino acids long. The germline gives CDR1 KGHDR, CDR2 SFDVKD. The CDR3 DNA reads as TGTGCCACCAGTGATTTAGGACTAGCGGGAGGATTGAACTTC. Translating it yields CATSDLGLAGGLNF.

This clone was detected many times. The chain recombines TRBV10-3 with TRBJ1-1; TRBD1 is a possible D gene (6 bases). V was cut by 11 bases and J by 4 bases, with 17 bases left in between. CDR1 and CDR2 from the germline V gene are ENHRY and SYGVKD. The CDR3 runs 13 residues. For the CDR3, the DNA is TGTGCCTCTCAAGGGGGGGAGGTCACTGAAGCTTTCTTT. Its translation is CASQGGEVTEAFF.

This clone was counted many times. The DNA for the CDR3 is TGTGCCAGCAGCTTAGAGGGCCGGAATCAGCCCCAGCATTTT. Translating gives CASSLEGRNQPQHF. This rearrangement joins TRBV7-9 to TRBJ1-5, with D uncertain. Germline V gives CDR1 SEHNR, CDR2 FQNEAQ (reference sequence). The V end was cut by 1 base, the J end by 4 bases, with 8 bases between. The CDR3 extends over 14 amino acids.

This clone has a count of ten or more. The chain combines TRBV6-2 or TRBV6-3 with TRBJ2-1; weak D call: TRBD2 (6 bases). Germline V gives CDR1 MNHEY, CDR2 SVGEGT. This CDR3 is 19 amino acids long. Trimming stripped 2 bases from V and 6 bases from J, with 26 bases between. The CDR3 DNA is TGTGCCAGCAGTTACCAGGATTTCCGAACAACGACTAGATCCAATGAGCAGTTCTTC. Its translation is CASSYQDFRTTTRSNEQFF.

This clone appeared a few times. The chain carries TRBV27 and TRBJ2-2; 8 bases fit TRBD2. V gave up 4 bases and J gave up 6 bases; unmatched junction bases: 13. The germline V gene has CDR1 MNHEY and CDR2 SMNVEV (reference sequence). The CDR3 contains 17 residues. CDR3 sequence: CASSYAPGLGFAGELFF. CDR3 nucleotides: TGTGCCAGCAGTTATGCTCCGGGACTAGGTTTCGCCGGGGAGCTGTTTTTT.

This clone was observed many times. The V gene is TRBV15, the J gene TRBJ1-4; a weak D match, TRBD1 (6 bases). Trimming removed 0 bases from V and 7 bases from J, with 9 bases in between. The CDR3 has 14 amino acids. The germline gives CDR1 LNHNV, CDR2 YYDKDF (reference sequence). Written as DNA, the CDR3 is TGTGCCACCAGCAGAGACAGGGGAAGTGAAAAACTGTTTTTT. Translated: CATSRDRGSEKLFF.

This clone was picked up many times. The rearrangement uses TRBV10-3 and TRBJ2-2, with 11 nucleotides matching TRBD1. The CDR3 runs to 14 residues. The germline CDR1 and CDR2 sequences are ENHRY and SYGVKD. V lost 10 bases, J lost 8 bases, and 9 bases stayed unmatched. The CDR3 DNA reads as TGTGCCACCGAGAAGGACAGGGGGCGAGGGGAGCTGTTTTTT. This codes for CATEKDRGRGELFF.

This clone has a count of ten or more. The rearrangement joins TRBV2 to TRBJ2-7; D is perhaps TRBD1 (5 bases). CDR3 length: 16 amino acids. V was trimmed by 6 bases and J by 7 bases, leaving 25 bases between them. Germline CDR1 SNHLY, CDR2 FYNNEI. CDR3 DNA: TGTGCCAGCAGGGTCACCCCAGGGTTGGGGTATGGTGAGCAGTACTTC. It is translated as CASRVTPGLGYGEQYF.

This clone came up a few times. This chain's CDR3 is CASRGGGTDTQYF. Here the CDR3 DNA reads TGTGCCAGCAGAGGGGGGGGGACAGATACGCAGTATTTT. The J gene is TRBJ2-3, the V gene TRBV27, with D maybe TRBD2 (7 bases). The CDR3 loop spans 13 amino acids. Germline assignment: CDR1 MNHEY and CDR2 SMNVEV (reference sequence). V was cut by 6 bases and J by 3 bases, with 10 bases left in between.

This clone has at least ten counts. J is TRBJ1-1 and V is TRBV19; D uncertain. The V gene lost 5 bases and the J gene lost 0 bases, with 10 bases spanning the gap. Germline lookup yields CDR1 LNHDA and CDR2 SQIVND (reference sequence). This CDR3 is 14 amino acids long. CDR3 in amino acids: CASSPERMNTEAFF. CDR3 bases: TGTGCCAGTAGTCCCGAGCGAATGAACACTGAAGCTTTCTTT.

The chain has TRBV11-2 and TRBJ1-5, with D possibly matching TRBD1 (6 bases). Germline assignment: CDR1 SGHAT and CDR2 FQNNGV. The CDR3 consists of 14 residues. With 4 bases removed from V and 6 bases from J, the gap between germline ends came to 13 bases. CDR3: CASSSSGHIQPQHF. CDR3 bases: TGTGCCAGCAGCTCCTCGGGACACATTCAGCCCCAGCATTTT.

At least ten counts were recorded for this clone. The CDR3 DNA sequence: TGCAGCGGGCGGACAGTAACTAATGAAAAACTGTTTTTT. Protein product: CSGRTVTNEKLFF. The chain is built from TRBV29-1 and TRBJ1-4; a weak D match, TRBD1 (6 bases). This CDR3 contains 13 residues. Germline values: CDR1 SQVTM, CDR2 ANQGSEA. The V end lost 7 bases, the J end lost 1 base, and 10 bases lay between the germline ends.

This clone was observed at least ten times. The V gene is TRBV2, the J gene TRBJ2-3; 7 bases fit TRBD1. Germline V gene sequence: CDR1 SNHLY, CDR2 FYNNEI. The CDR3 is made up of 13 amino acids. The trim removed 6 bases at V and 6 bases at J, leaving 6 bases unmatched. The CDR3 sequence: CASRSGQHDTQYF. The CDR3 DNA reads TGTGCCAGCAGGTCGGGACAGCATGATACGCAGTATTTT.

This clone was seen repeatedly, ten times or more. The chain couples TRBV2 to TRBJ1-2; the D gene is possibly TRBD1 (6 bases). The germline CDR1 and CDR2 sequences are SNHLY and FYNNEI. The ends were cut back, 8 bases at V and 3 bases at J, with 13 bases in the middle. The CDR3 spans 13 residues. The CDR3 coding sequence is TGTGCCAGCTCTGGAGGGGGACACTATGGCTACACCTTC. As protein: CASSGGGHYGYTF.

This clone has more than one count but fewer than ten. This chain connects TRBV12-3 or TRBV12-4 to TRBJ1-5; D gene uncertain. V lost 0 bases, J lost 0 bases, and 9 bases lay in between. The CDR3 runs 16 residues. The DNA of the CDR3 is TGTGCCAGCAGTTTAGCGGCCGAGAATAGCAATCAGCCCCAGCATTTT. Translated: CASSLAAENSNQPQHF.

This clone was detected many times. The CDR3 DNA reads TGTGCCAGCTCAAGATCGACAGGAGGGTGGCAAGAGACCCAGTACTTC. Translated, it gives CASSRSTGGWQETQYF. The rearrangement uses TRBV18 and TRBJ2-5, with D perhaps TRBD1 or TRBD2 (6 bases each). Germline values: CDR1 KGHSH, CDR2 LQKENI. Trimming removed 5 bases from V and 2 bases from J, with 18 bases in between. The CDR3 totals 16 residues. The whole variable domain, remainder taken from reference TRBV18 and TRBJ2-5, is NAGVMQNPRHLVRRRGQEARLRCSPMKGHSHVYWYRQLPEEGLKFMVYLQKENIIDESGMPKERFSAEFPKEGPSILRIQQVVRGDSAAYFCASSRSTGGWQETQYFGPGTRLLVL.

This clone was observed many times. The chain carries TRBV7-9 and TRBJ1-4; 7 bases align to TRBD1. Germline CDR1 SEHNR, CDR2 FQNEAQ (reference sequence). The CDR3 has 18 residues. The V and J ends lost 3 bases and 0 bases, in that order; junction bases with no gene match: 10. The CDR3 sequence is CASSLGGGTVATNEKLFF. CDR3 in DNA: TGTGCCAGCAGCTTGGGAGGAGGGACAGTTGCAACTAATGAAAAACTGTTTTTT.

This clone came up many times. This chain connects TRBV12-5 to TRBJ2-1, with TRBD1 identical over 8 bases. This CDR3 region has 16 residues. Germline assignment: CDR1 LGHNT and CDR2 FRNRAP. Trimming cost V 1 base and J 6 bases; bases outside gene matches: 8. CDR3 coding DNA: TGTGCTAGTGGTTTGGACCGAGGGCAGGGGGCCAATGAGCAGTTCTTC. This codes for CASGLDRGQGANEQFF. The full variable domain, completed using reference TRBV12-5 and TRBJ2-1, is DARVTQTPRHKVTEMGQEVTMRCQPILGHNTVFWYRQTMMQGLELLAYFRNRAPLDDSGMPKDRFSAEMPDATLATLKIQPSEPRDSAVYFCASGLDRGQGANEQFFGPGTRLTVL.

This clone appeared many times. The rearrangement links TRBV15 to TRBJ1-4; tentative D call: TRBD1 (5 bases). This CDR3 has 16 residues. Germline loops: CDR1 LNHNV, CDR2 YYDKDF (reference sequence). V lost 0 bases and J lost 5, with 13 bases in between. This chain's CDR3 is CATSRDGNGANEKLFF. Written as DNA, the CDR3 is TGTGCCACCAGCAGAGACGGCAATGGGGCGAATGAAAAACTGTTTTTT.

This clone was seen many times. This chain uses TRBV2 with TRBJ2-3; 12 nucleotides match TRBD2. The CDR3 totals 15 residues. CDR1 SNHLY and CDR2 FYNNEI come from the germline V gene. Trimming cost V 8 bases and J 4 bases; bases outside gene matches: 7. CDR3 coding DNA: TGTGCCAGCTCTGGGGCTAGCGGGAGGGCAGATACGCAGTATTTT. It codes for CASSGASGRADTQYF.

This clone was seen at least ten times. The V and J genes are TRBV6-5 and TRBJ2-1; perhaps TRBD1 as D (6 bases). The ends were cut back, 6 bases at V and 11 bases at J, with 14 bases in the middle. Germline V CDR1 and CDR2: MNHEY, SVGAGI. The CDR3 has 12 residues. DNA for the CDR3: TGTGCCAGCAGGGGCGGACAGAGAAAGCAGTTCTTC. Amino acid sequence: CASRGGQRKQFF.

This clone showed up just a few times. The V call is TRBV30, the J call TRBJ1-2; 9 positions match TRBD1. There are 13 residues in the CDR3. In germline, CDR1 is GTSNPN, CDR2 SVGIG (reference sequence). With V trimmed by 3 bases and J by 6 bases, 5 bases remained unmatched. The CDR3 DNA reads TGTGCCTGGAGGGCCTGGACAGGGGATGGCTACACCTTC. Protein: CAWRAWTGDGYTF.